This paragraph covers one TCR beta chain sequence. Its cognate antigen is unknown. Losses at the gene ends were 5 bases for V and 5 bases for J; bases not matched to a gene: 5. Germline V gives CDR1 SGHTA, CDR2 FQGTGA. This CDR3 region has 14 residues. The PCR used 60 Vbeta and 13 Jbeta primers. Sequencing was performed with immunoSEQ multiplex PCR; in TCRdb, only in-frame clones are kept and a portion is missing. Of roughly 120,000 clones listed, around 80% were seen once; the top ten hold approximately 0.24%. The data derive from a study of cytomegalovirus exposure and HLA in healthy donors. Study as a whole: Inside one of the first data releases sat about 85 million unique TCRs taken from HLA-typed donors.

Study-wide points: Most sequenced TCRs were rare (though some public TCRs occurred in many donors). In vitro checks showed that three CMV-associated chains really do target CMV antigens.

The sample was PBMCs. The V call is TRBV7-3, the J call TRBJ2-5, with 10 bases identical to TRBD2. This receptor was identified in a man in his fifties or sixties in good health and CMV-seronegative. In DNA form, the CDR3 reads TGTGCCAGCAGCCCACAGCGGGGGGGGGAGACCCAGTACTTC. This sequence encodes CASSPQRGGETQYF.